The rows below give T cell receptor beta chains drawn from one sample of a study of metastatic and nonmetastatic thyroid tumors. TCRdb re-clonotyped the PCR reads via MiXCR. The sample lists approximately 19,000 clones, 22% occurring once. Sequenced sample: tumor tissue. All receptors derive from a male donor with papillary thyroid cancer or a benign thyroid nodule (not recorded which). Some clones in this sample may be carry-over from other donors' samples. The CDR3 runs from the conserved cysteine through the conserved F or W. Fields, in order: J gene, V gene, clone size, CDR3 length, D gene, CDR3 protein, CDR3 DNA. A D gene is named only where the DNA matches it firmly. Size is stated for part of the rows, as once, few or many counts, or as a class when the clone is expanded.

j_call: TRBJ2-1; v_call: TRBV28; clone_size: medium-sized; cdr3_length: 13; d_call: TRBD2; cdr3_aa: CASSLGTSGEQFF; cdr3_nt: TGTGCCAGCAGTTTGGGGACTAGCGGTGAGCAGTTCTTC
j_call: TRBJ1-2; v_call: TRBV12-1; clone_size: few; cdr3_length: 11; d_call: -; cdr3_aa: CASSGYGAHYF; cdr3_nt: TGTGCCAGCAGCGGATACGGGGCCCACTACTTC
j_call: TRBJ2-7; v_call: TRBV28; clone_size: -; cdr3_length: 18; d_call: -; cdr3_aa: CASSLSVSKAQTSYEQYF; cdr3_nt: TGTGCCAGCAGTTTATCAGTGAGTAAGGCCCAGACCTCCTACGAGCAGTACTTC
j_call: TRBJ1-2; v_call: TRBV6-1; clone_size: -; cdr3_length: 12; d_call: -; cdr3_aa: CGSSEDRYGYTF; cdr3_nt: TGTGGCAGCAGTGAGGACAGATATGGCTACACCTTC
j_call: TRBJ1-2; v_call: TRBV14; clone_size: many; cdr3_length: 14; d_call: -; cdr3_aa: CASSHMTELGGYTF; cdr3_nt: TGTGCCAGCAGCCACATGACAGAGTTGGGTGGCTACACCTTC
j_call: TRBJ1-2; v_call: TRBV18; clone_size: -; cdr3_length: 13; d_call: -; cdr3_aa: CASSPYRSQGYTF; cdr3_nt: TGTGCCAGCTCACCATACAGGAGTCAAGGCTACACCTTC
j_call: TRBJ1-5; v_call: TRBV24-1; clone_size: few; cdr3_length: 12; d_call: TRBD1; cdr3_aa: CATGQGNRTQHF; cdr3_nt: TGTGCCACCGGACAGGGCAATCGGACCCAGCATTTT
j_call: TRBJ2-3; v_call: TRBV7-8; clone_size: medium-sized; cdr3_length: 15; d_call: TRBD1; cdr3_aa: CASSSGQGGTDTQYF; cdr3_nt: TGTGCCAGCAGCTCAGGACAGGGAGGCACAGATACGCAGTATTTT
j_call: TRBJ2-2; v_call: TRBV5-1; clone_size: many; cdr3_length: 16; d_call: -; cdr3_aa: CASSFELQGNTGELFF; cdr3_nt: TGCGCCAGCAGCTTTGAACTTCAGGGGAACACCGGGGAGCTGTTTTTT
j_call: TRBJ2-7; v_call: TRBV15; clone_size: medium-sized; cdr3_length: 14; d_call: -; cdr3_aa: CATSSSGAVSEQYF; cdr3_nt: TGTGCCACCAGCAGCTCCGGCGCTGTGTCCGAGCAGTACTTC
j_call: TRBJ1-1; v_call: TRBV6-1; clone_size: many; cdr3_length: 13; d_call: -; cdr3_aa: CASRIHKNTEAFF; cdr3_nt: TGTGCCAGCAGGATACACAAGAACACTGAAGCTTTCTTT
j_call: TRBJ2-3; v_call: TRBV2; clone_size: -; cdr3_length: 15; d_call: -; cdr3_aa: CASSETGSSADTQYF; cdr3_nt: TGTGCCAGCAGTGAGACTGGGAGTAGCGCAGATACGCAGTATTTT
j_call: TRBJ1-2; v_call: TRBV10-3; clone_size: -; cdr3_length: 15; d_call: TRBD1; cdr3_aa: CVISEQTGEYYGYTF; cdr3_nt: TGTGTCATCAGTGAGCAGACAGGGGAATACTATGGCTACACCTTC
j_call: TRBJ1-1; v_call: TRBV24-1; clone_size: -; cdr3_length: 13; d_call: -; cdr3_aa: CATSDPGSPEAFF; cdr3_nt: TGTGCCACCAGTGATCCCGGGAGCCCTGAAGCTTTCTTT
j_call: TRBJ2-7; v_call: TRBV5-1; clone_size: many; cdr3_length: 12; d_call: -; cdr3_aa: CASGGNSYEQYF; cdr3_nt: TGCGCCAGCGGGGGGAACTCCTACGAGCAGTACTTC
j_call: TRBJ2-1; v_call: TRBV24-1; clone_size: medium-sized; cdr3_length: 16; d_call: TRBD2; cdr3_aa: CATSDFTSGIHNEQFF; cdr3_nt: TGTGCCACCAGTGATTTTACTAGCGGGATACACAATGAGCAGTTCTTC
j_call: TRBJ2-7; v_call: TRBV5-1; clone_size: -; cdr3_length: 18; d_call: -; cdr3_aa: CASSRLGVRRGTNYEQYF; cdr3_nt: TGCGCCAGCAGTAGGCTTGGTGTCCGGCGGGGCACCAACTACGAGCAGTACTTC
j_call: TRBJ2-1; v_call: TRBV11-1; clone_size: -; cdr3_length: 18; d_call: -; cdr3_aa: CASSGRFSEGVVYNEKFF; cdr3_nt: TGTGCCAGCAGCGGCCGTTTCTCGGAGGGAGTGGTCTACAATGAGAAGTTCTTC
j_call: TRBJ2-7; v_call: TRBV6-5; clone_size: medium-sized; cdr3_length: 16; d_call: TRBD2; cdr3_aa: CASSYGGLAGGDEQYF; cdr3_nt: TGTGCCAGCAGTTACGGGGGTTTAGCGGGAGGGGACGAGCAGTACTTC
j_call: TRBJ1-2; v_call: TRBV27; clone_size: many; cdr3_length: 14; d_call: -; cdr3_aa: CASSLSTLNYGYTF; cdr3_nt: TGTGCCAGCAGTTTATCCACACTAAATTATGGCTACACCTTC
j_call: TRBJ1-6; v_call: TRBV12-3/TRBV12-4; clone_size: -; cdr3_length: 14; d_call: -; cdr3_aa: CASSEGADPSPLHF; cdr3_nt: TGTGCCAGCAGTGAAGGGGCAGACCCATCACCCCTCCACTTT
j_call: TRBJ2-3; v_call: TRBV5-1; clone_size: many; cdr3_length: 15; d_call: -; cdr3_aa: CASSLEGQATDTQYF; cdr3_nt: TGCGCCAGCAGCCTCGAGGGGCAGGCCACAGATACGCAGTATTTT
j_call: TRBJ2-1; v_call: TRBV5-1; clone_size: many; cdr3_length: 14; d_call: -; cdr3_aa: CASSFLGFADEQFF; cdr3_nt: TGCGCCAGCAGCTTCCTGGGATTCGCGGATGAGCAGTTCTTC
j_call: TRBJ2-1; v_call: TRBV18; clone_size: medium-sized; cdr3_length: 16; d_call: TRBD2; cdr3_aa: CASSTSGTSGMNEQFF; cdr3_nt: TGTGCCAGCTCAACCTCCGGGACTAGCGGGATGAATGAGCAGTTCTTC
j_call: TRBJ2-3; v_call: TRBV29-1; clone_size: many; cdr3_length: 12; d_call: -; cdr3_aa: CSVDPSTDTQYF; cdr3_nt: TGCAGCGTCGACCCAAGCACAGATACGCAGTATTTT
j_call: TRBJ2-5; v_call: TRBV4-3; clone_size: many; cdr3_length: 14; d_call: TRBD1; cdr3_aa: CASSQGTGTETQYF; cdr3_nt: TGCGCCAGCAGCCAGGGGACAGGGACGGAGACCCAGTACTTC
j_call: TRBJ1-3; v_call: TRBV5-1; clone_size: -; cdr3_length: 14; d_call: -; cdr3_aa: CASSLRGSGNTIYF; cdr3_nt: TGCGCCAGCAGCTTGCGGGGCTCTGGAAACACCATATATTTT
j_call: TRBJ1-1; v_call: TRBV28; clone_size: many; cdr3_length: 11; d_call: TRBD1; cdr3_aa: CASSEQGSSFF; cdr3_nt: TGTGCCAGCAGTGAACAGGGGTCGTCTTTCTTT
j_call: TRBJ2-2; v_call: TRBV24-1; clone_size: many; cdr3_length: 13; d_call: -; cdr3_aa: CATRAGDTGELFF; cdr3_nt: TGTGCCACCAGGGCAGGGGACACCGGGGAGCTGTTTTTT
j_call: TRBJ1-1; v_call: TRBV13; clone_size: -; cdr3_length: 11; d_call: TRBD1; cdr3_aa: CTGSLGQGAGF; cdr3_nt: TGTACCGGCAGCTTAGGACAGGGGGCGGGGTTC
j_call: TRBJ2-7; v_call: TRBV15; clone_size: many; cdr3_length: 15; d_call: TRBD1; cdr3_aa: CATSPGQGALDEQYF; cdr3_nt: TGTGCCACCAGCCCGGGACAGGGGGCTTTAGACGAGCAGTACTTC
j_call: TRBJ1-5; v_call: TRBV10-2; clone_size: many; cdr3_length: 13; d_call: -; cdr3_aa: CASKEYSNQPQHF; cdr3_nt: TGCGCCAGCAAAGAGTATAGCAATCAGCCCCAGCATTTT
j_call: TRBJ2-7; v_call: TRBV11-3; clone_size: many; cdr3_length: 12; d_call: -; cdr3_aa: CASSNQRAEQYF; cdr3_nt: TGTGCCAGCAGCAATCAACGGGCCGAGCAGTACTTC
j_call: TRBJ2-7; v_call: TRBV19; clone_size: medium-sized; cdr3_length: 15; d_call: TRBD1; cdr3_aa: CASRNDREKTYEQYF; cdr3_nt: TGTGCCAGTAGGAACGACAGGGAAAAAACCTACGAGCAGTACTTC
j_call: TRBJ1-1; v_call: TRBV2; clone_size: many; cdr3_length: 17; d_call: -; cdr3_aa: CASSEAHVGGLGTEAFF; cdr3_nt: TGTGCCAGCAGTGAAGCTCATGTGGGGGGGTTGGGCACTGAAGCTTTCTTT
j_call: TRBJ2-7; v_call: TRBV12-3/TRBV12-4; clone_size: few; cdr3_length: 15; d_call: TRBD1; cdr3_aa: CASSFGDSNTYEQYF; cdr3_nt: TGTGCCAGCAGTTTCGGGGACAGTAACACCTACGAGCAGTACTTC
j_call: TRBJ1-1; v_call: TRBV7-9; clone_size: many; cdr3_length: 13; d_call: -; cdr3_aa: CASRQEGRTEAFF; cdr3_nt: TGTGCCAGCAGACAGGAGGGCCGCACTGAAGCTTTCTTT
j_call: TRBJ2-3; v_call: TRBV19; clone_size: many; cdr3_length: 16; d_call: TRBD2; cdr3_aa: CASKLMAGAGTDTQYF; cdr3_nt: TGTGCCAGTAAACTGATGGCGGGAGCGGGAACAGATACGCAGTATTTT
j_call: TRBJ2-7; v_call: TRBV20-1; clone_size: once; cdr3_length: 16; d_call: TRBD2; cdr3_aa: CSARDNRAGGTYEQYF; cdr3_nt: TGCAGTGCTAGAGACAATCGAGCGGGAGGCACCTACGAGCAGTACTTC
j_call: TRBJ1-1; v_call: TRBV20-1; clone_size: -; cdr3_length: 14; d_call: TRBD1; cdr3_aa: CSARRGLSPTEAFF; cdr3_nt: TGCAGTGCTAGAAGGGGGCTATCACCTACTGAAGCTTTCTTT
j_call: TRBJ2-5; v_call: TRBV18; clone_size: medium-sized; cdr3_length: 14; d_call: TRBD1; cdr3_aa: CASSLGTVQETQYF; cdr3_nt: TGTGCCAGCTCACTAGGGACAGTCCAAGAGACCCAGTACTTC
j_call: TRBJ1-6; v_call: TRBV7-9; clone_size: many; cdr3_length: 14; d_call: -; cdr3_aa: CASRLGWENSPLHF; cdr3_nt: TGTGCCAGCAGGCTAGGATGGGAGAATTCACCCCTCCACTTT
j_call: TRBJ2-1; v_call: TRBV4-2; clone_size: -; cdr3_length: 16; d_call: TRBD2; cdr3_aa: CASSQRTSWAYNEQVF; cdr3_nt: TGTGCCAGCAGCCAACGGACTAGCTGGGCATACAATGAGCAGGTCTTC
j_call: TRBJ2-3; v_call: TRBV6-4; clone_size: many; cdr3_length: 13; d_call: TRBD1; cdr3_aa: CASGTGEGDTQYF; cdr3_nt: TGTGCCAGCGGGACAGGGGAGGGAGATACGCAGTATTTT
j_call: TRBJ2-7; v_call: TRBV20-1; clone_size: -; cdr3_length: 16; d_call: TRBD1; cdr3_aa: CSARDPRTGVSYEQYF; cdr3_nt: TGCAGTGCTAGAGATCCCCGGACAGGTGTCTCCTACGAGCAGTACTTC
j_call: TRBJ1-4; v_call: TRBV20-1; clone_size: many; cdr3_length: 13; d_call: -; cdr3_aa: CSAKSGVNEKLFF; cdr3_nt: TGCAGTGCTAAGTCGGGGGTGAATGAAAAACTGTTTTTT
j_call: TRBJ2-1; v_call: TRBV24-1; clone_size: many; cdr3_length: 11; d_call: TRBD1; cdr3_aa: CATGGTGEQFF; cdr3_nt: TGTGCCACCGGTGGGACAGGTGAGCAGTTCTTC
j_call: TRBJ2-3; v_call: TRBV5-4; clone_size: many; cdr3_length: 14; d_call: -; cdr3_aa: CASSSNQEGDTQYF; cdr3_nt: TGTGCCAGCAGCTCGAACCAAGAGGGAGATACGCAGTATTTT
j_call: TRBJ2-1; v_call: TRBV20-1; clone_size: many; cdr3_length: 15; d_call: TRBD2; cdr3_aa: CSAVYSGTSYNEQFF; cdr3_nt: TGCAGTGCTGTCTATAGCGGGACCTCCTACAATGAGCAGTTCTTC
j_call: TRBJ2-7; v_call: TRBV28; clone_size: -; cdr3_length: 18; d_call: TRBD2; cdr3_aa: CASSSGLAGNLPSYEQYF; cdr3_nt: TGTGCCAGCAGTTCGGGACTAGCGGGGAACCTTCCCTCATACGAGCAGTACTTC
j_call: TRBJ2-3; v_call: TRBV20-1; clone_size: many; cdr3_length: 13; d_call: TRBD1; cdr3_aa: CSAKTGGTDTQYF; cdr3_nt: TGCAGTGCCAAGACAGGGGGCACAGATACGCAGTATTTT